This T cell receptor (beta chain) originates from a study of response to subunit inactivated influenza vaccine. Study conclusions and caveats: Researchers suggested that each seasonal influenza vaccination recruits few new T cells.

The CDR3 spans 13 residues. V shed 4 bases and J shed 2 bases, with 8 bases lying between them. The germline CDR1 and CDR2 sequences are MGHDK and SYGVNS. TCRdb used MiXCR to reprocess the RT-PCR reads, holding one entry per CDR3 protein. The table records around 570,000 distinct CDR3 sequences, under 9% of them present only once. This clonotype was detected only a few times. Its cognate antigen is unknown. The gene calls are TRBV25-1 and TRBJ1-1; D is ambiguous. The receptor was derived from a man between 50 and 70 years old who received an inactivated influenza vaccine. The input for sequencing was PBMCs from blood, taken around 2 years after vaccination. CDR3 in amino acids: CASSAESNTEAFF. The CDR3 DNA reads TGTGCCAGCAGTGCCGAATCTAACACTGAAGCTTTCTTT. The whole variable domain, remainder taken from reference TRBV25-1 and TRBJ1-1, is EADIYQTPRYLVIGTGKKITLECSQTMGHDKMYWYQQDPGMELHLIHYSYGVNSTEKGDLSSESTVSRIRTEHFPLTLESARPSHTSQYLCASSAESNTEAFFGQGTRLTVV.